A selection of T cell receptor beta chains follows, all from one sample in a study of blood T cell repertoires in COVID-19. Clones were read by immunoSEQ multiplex PCR, and TCRdb kept only the in-frame ones, dropping some. This sample has 100,000 to 150,000 clones, with more than 60% found just once. The sample comprised peripheral blood. These receptors were obtained from a woman aged 70-85 years with acute or convalescent COVID-19. CDR3s include the opening cysteine and the closing phenylalanine or tryptophan. A D gene is named only where the DNA matches it firmly. Some rows mark clone size as missing; the rest say once, few, many or name a class of expanded clone.

TRBJ1-4,.,TRBD1,TRBV5-1,14,TGCGCCAGCAGCTTGACAGGGGGTAACGAAAAACTGTTTTTT,CASSLTGGNEKLFF
TRBJ1-5,.,.,TRBV2,15,TGTGCCAGCAGTGAACTAGGTGTGGGCAATCAGCCCCAGCATTTT,CASSELGVGNQPQHF
TRBJ2-2,.,.,TRBV27,13,TGTGCCAGTACGGGGGGCTGGACCGGGGAGCTGTTTTTT,CASTGGWTGELFF
TRBJ2-2,once,TRBD2,TRBV29-1,15,TGCAGCGTTGAAGAGGGGCTAGCGGGCACCGGGGAGCTGTTTTTT,CSVEEGLAGTGELFF
TRBJ1-3,.,.,TRBV10-3,16,TGTGCCATCAGTGAGTCGTTGAGGAGCTCTGGAAACACCATATATTTT,CAISESLRSSGNTIYF
TRBJ2-7,.,TRBD1,TRBV5-1,14,TGCGCCAGCAGCTTGGGGGACAGAGCCCACGAGCAGTACTTC,CASSLGDRAHEQYF
TRBJ1-6,few,.,TRBV10-2,15,TGCGCCAGCAGCGAGGCGGCCCTCTTAAATTCACCCCTCCACTTT,CASSEAALLNSPLHF
TRBJ2-7,.,TRBD1,TRBV6-6,15,TGTGCCAGCAGTTCCTTCGGGACAGCTACCTACGAGCAGTACTTC,CASSSFGTATYEQYF
TRBJ1-2,.,TRBD1,TRBV12-3/TRBV12-4,13,TGTGCCAGCAGCCGACAGGGAAACTATGGCTACACCTTC,CASSRQGNYGYTF
TRBJ2-2,.,TRBD1,TRBV3-1/TRBV3-2,18,TGTGCCAGCAGCCAAGATGAAAGCGACAGGGTGAAGACCGGGGAGCTGTTTTTT,CASSQDESDRVKTGELFF
TRBJ2-3,.,.,TRBV3-1/TRBV3-2,12,TGTGCCAGCAGCCTTCGAGCCGGTACGCAGTATTTT,CASSLRAGTQYF
TRBJ1-6,.,.,TRBV27,14,TGTGCCAGCAGTCCAGGACAGAATAATTCACCCCTCCACTTT,CASSPGQNNSPLHF
TRBJ2-7,.,.,TRBV2,13,TGTGCCAGCAGTGTTCGGGGCTCCTACGAGCAGTACTTC,CASSVRGSYEQYF
TRBJ1-2,few,.,TRBV14,12,TGTGCCAGCAGCCAAGACAGCTATGGCTACACCTTC,CASSQDSYGYTF
TRBJ2-6,few,TRBD1,TRBV9,19,TGTGCCAGCAGCGTCACTACTCAGGGGGCCGGGTCTGGGGCCAACGTCCTGACTTTC,CASSVTTQGAGSGANVLTF
TRBJ2-1,.,.,TRBV25-1,13,TGTGCCAGCAGTGAATGGCTCTCGCATGAGCAGTTCTTC,CASSEWLSHEQFF
TRBJ1-1,.,.,TRBV10-2,13,TGCGCCAGCACGGCCAGGGGGAACACTGAAGCTTTCTTT,CASTARGNTEAFF
TRBJ1-4,few,TRBD1,TRBV19,15,TGTGCCAGTAGTACTATCGGACAGGGGGACGAAAAACTGTTTTTT,CASSTIGQGDEKLFF
TRBJ2-7,few,.,TRBV6-5,14,TGTGCCAGCAGACATCAACAGGGCTCCTACGAGCAGTACTTC,CASRHQQGSYEQYF
TRBJ1-6,few,.,TRBV30,13,TGTGCCTCCCGCGGGGCCTATAATTCACCCCTCCACTTT,CASRGAYNSPLHF
TRBJ1-2,.,.,TRBV30,14,TGTGCCTGGAGTGGGGCAGGGGCTAACTATGGCTACACCTTC,CAWSGAGANYGYTF
TRBJ2-2,.,TRBD1,TRBV6-2/TRBV6-3,13,TGTGCCAGCAGTACAGGGGGAACCGGGGAGCTGTTTTTT,CASSTGGTGELFF